A selection of T cell receptor beta chains follows, all from one sample in a study of blood T cell repertoires in COVID-19. The method was immunoSEQ multiplex PCR; TCRdb's version includes in-frame clones alone and lacks a portion of them. The sample shows some 64,000 clones, 84% of them seen only once. Sequencing was done on a sample of peripheral blood. The origin of the receptors is a man in his fifties or sixties with COVID-19, enrolled during active disease. CDR3s leave out the opening cysteine and the closing phenylalanine or tryptophan. Rows give clone size only sometimes, using once, few, many, or a class for an expanded clone.

length	V	J	size	CDR3
11	TRBV28	TRBJ1-2	few	ASSSYLGGGYT
14	TRBV6-5	TRBJ2-7	.	ASSYSRTGGTYEQY
15	TRBV2	TRBJ1-1	few	ASSVAGTVGGDTEAF
13	TRBV25-1	TRBJ1-2	few	ASSEGTGSSYGYT
12	TRBV2	TRBJ2-7	medium-sized	ASSKGDLSYEQY
11	TRBV7-2	TRBJ1-2	once	ASSLESRGGYT
13	TRBV28	TRBJ1-4	.	ASSLLGREEEKLF
14	TRBV5-3	TRBJ1-5	.	ARSSPDRVFCQPQH
12	TRBV14	TRBJ1-1	.	ASSPQDRGPEAF
15	TRBV28	TRBJ2-1	.	ASTPHKGESSYNKQF
12	TRBV18	TRBJ1-4	.	ASSPWSQNEKLF
14	TRBV5-1	TRBJ2-7	.	ASSANSGGASYEQY
11	TRBV20-1	TRBJ1-5	.	SASGTYNQPQH
12	TRBV19	TRBJ1-2	.	ASSIRRQGYGYT
12	TRBV5-1	TRBJ1-1	.	ASSLTGENTEAF
12	TRBV5-4	TRBJ1-2	.	ASSRDRGDYGYT
14	TRBV29-1	TRBJ1-2	.	SVEVVGGARNYGYT